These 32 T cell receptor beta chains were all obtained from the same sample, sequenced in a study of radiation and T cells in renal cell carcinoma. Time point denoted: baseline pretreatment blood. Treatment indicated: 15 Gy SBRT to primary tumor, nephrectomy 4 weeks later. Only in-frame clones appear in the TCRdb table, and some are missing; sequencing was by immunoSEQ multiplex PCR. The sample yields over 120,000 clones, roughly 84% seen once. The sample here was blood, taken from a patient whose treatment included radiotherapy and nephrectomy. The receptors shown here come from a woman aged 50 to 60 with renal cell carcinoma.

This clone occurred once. This chain's CDR3 is CASSLGGSDEQYF. CDR3 coding DNA: TGTGCCAGCAGCTTAGGAGGGTCCGACGAGCAGTACTTC. This sequence joins TRBV11-3 and TRBJ2-7, with D possibly TRBD2 on 5 matching bases. V was trimmed by 1 base and J by 5 bases, leaving 9 bases between them. From germline, CDR1 is SGHNT and CDR2 YENEEA. The length of the CDR3 is 13 residues.

CDR3 sequence: CASSYPGQGKDEQYF. The CDR3 nucleotides are TGTGCCAGCAGTTACCCAGGACAGGGCAAGGACGAGCAGTACTTC. V gene TRBV6-5 combines with J gene TRBJ2-7, with 8 positions matching TRBD1. The germline CDR1 and CDR2 sequences are MNHEY and SVGAGI. CDR3 length: 15 residues. V shed 2 bases and J 5 bases; nucleotides not matched to a gene: 8.

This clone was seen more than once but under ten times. The CDR3 is CASRGLHTEAFF. CDR3 bases: TGTGCCAGCCGGGGCCTACACACTGAAGCTTTCTTT. The chain is built from TRBV14 and TRBJ1-1; tentatively, D is TRBD1 (5 bases). The V end lost 8 bases, the J end lost 3 bases, and 10 bases lay between the germline ends. CDR3 length: 12 amino acids. Germline CDR1 and CDR2: SGHDN and FVKESK.

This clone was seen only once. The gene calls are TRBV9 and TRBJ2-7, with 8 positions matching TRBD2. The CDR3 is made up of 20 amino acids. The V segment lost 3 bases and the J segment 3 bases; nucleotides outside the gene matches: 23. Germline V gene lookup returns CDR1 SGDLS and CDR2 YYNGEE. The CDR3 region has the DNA TGTGCCAGCAGCGCCCTTGCGGGGGACCCCGGGGGGGCCTATGTCTACGAGCAGTACTTC. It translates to CASSALAGDPGGAYVYEQYF. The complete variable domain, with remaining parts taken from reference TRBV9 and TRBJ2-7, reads DSGVTQTPKHLITATGQRVTLRCSPRSGDLSVYWYQQSLDQGLQFLIQYYNGEERAKGNILERFSAQQFPDLHSELNLSSLELGDSALYFCASSALAGDPGGAYVYEQYFGPGTRLTVT.

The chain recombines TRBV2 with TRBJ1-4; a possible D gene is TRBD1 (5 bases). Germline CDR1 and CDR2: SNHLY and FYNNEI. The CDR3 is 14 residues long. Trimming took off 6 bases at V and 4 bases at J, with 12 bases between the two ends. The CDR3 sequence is CASRLGGGNEKLFF. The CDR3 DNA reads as TGTGCCAGCAGACTCGGGGGAGGTAATGAAAAACTGTTTTTT.

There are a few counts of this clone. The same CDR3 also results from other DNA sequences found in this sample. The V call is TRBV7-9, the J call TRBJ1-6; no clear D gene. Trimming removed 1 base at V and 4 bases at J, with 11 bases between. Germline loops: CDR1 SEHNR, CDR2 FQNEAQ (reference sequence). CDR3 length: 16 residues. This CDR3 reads CASSLGSGFYNSPLHF. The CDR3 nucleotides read TGTGCCAGCAGCTTAGGTTCAGGTTTTTATAATTCACCCCTCCACTTT.

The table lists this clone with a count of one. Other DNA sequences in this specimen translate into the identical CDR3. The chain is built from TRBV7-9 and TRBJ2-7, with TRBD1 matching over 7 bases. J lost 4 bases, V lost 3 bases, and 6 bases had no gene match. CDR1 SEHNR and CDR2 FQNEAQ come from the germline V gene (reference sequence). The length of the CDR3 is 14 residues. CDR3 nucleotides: TGTGCCAGCAGCTTGGCAGGGGGACCTTACGAGCAGTACTTC. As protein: CASSLAGGPYEQYF.

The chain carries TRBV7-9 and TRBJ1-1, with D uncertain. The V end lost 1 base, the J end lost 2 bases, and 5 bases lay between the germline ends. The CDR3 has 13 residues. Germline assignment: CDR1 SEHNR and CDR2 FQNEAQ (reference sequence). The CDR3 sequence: CASSLEFNTEAFF. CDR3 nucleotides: TGTGCCAGCAGCTTAGAGTTTAACACTGAAGCTTTCTTT.

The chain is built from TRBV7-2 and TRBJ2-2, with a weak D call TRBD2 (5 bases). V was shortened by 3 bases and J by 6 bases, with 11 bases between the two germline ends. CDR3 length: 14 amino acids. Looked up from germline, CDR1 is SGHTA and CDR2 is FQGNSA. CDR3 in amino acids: CASSLRVLPGELFF. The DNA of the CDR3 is TGTGCCAGCAGCTTGCGGGTCCTACCCGGGGAGCTGTTTTTT.

The CDR3 loop reads CASSKGTVNEKLFF. The CDR3 DNA reads TGTGCCAGCAGCAAAGGGACAGTTAATGAAAAACTGTTTTTT. V is TRBV7-9 and J is TRBJ1-4; 7 nucleotides agree with TRBD1. With 5 bases clipped from V and 4 bases from J, the junction kept 4 bases outside the gene matches. CDR3 size: 14 residues. CDR1 is SEHNR and CDR2 is FQNEAQ in the germline V gene (reference sequence).

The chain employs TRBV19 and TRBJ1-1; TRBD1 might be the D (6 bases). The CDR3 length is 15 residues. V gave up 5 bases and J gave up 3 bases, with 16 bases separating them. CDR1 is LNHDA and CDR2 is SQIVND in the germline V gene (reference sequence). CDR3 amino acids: CASSPQGGGDTEAFF. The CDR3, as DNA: TGTGCCAGTAGTCCCCAGGGAGGGGGAGACACTGAAGCTTTCTTT.

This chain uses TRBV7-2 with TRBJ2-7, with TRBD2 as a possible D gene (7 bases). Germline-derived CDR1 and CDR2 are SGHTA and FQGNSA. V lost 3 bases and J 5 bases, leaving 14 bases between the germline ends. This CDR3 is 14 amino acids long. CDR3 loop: CASSFGGGVDEQYF. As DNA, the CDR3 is TGTGCCAGCAGCTTCGGAGGGGGGGTCGACGAGCAGTACTTC.

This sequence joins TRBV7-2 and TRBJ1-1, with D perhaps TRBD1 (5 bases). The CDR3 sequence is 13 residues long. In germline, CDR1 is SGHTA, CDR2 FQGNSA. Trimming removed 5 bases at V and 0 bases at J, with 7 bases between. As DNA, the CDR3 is TGTGCCAGCAGCGCGGGACTGAACACTGAAGCTTTCTTT. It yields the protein CASSAGLNTEAFF.

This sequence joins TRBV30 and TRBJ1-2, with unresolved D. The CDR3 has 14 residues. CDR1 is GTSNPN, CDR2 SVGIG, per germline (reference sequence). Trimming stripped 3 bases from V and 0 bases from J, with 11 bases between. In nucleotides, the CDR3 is TGTGCCTGGAGCCTCCCCCGGGCTAACTATGGCTACACCTTC. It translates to CAWSLPRANYGYTF.

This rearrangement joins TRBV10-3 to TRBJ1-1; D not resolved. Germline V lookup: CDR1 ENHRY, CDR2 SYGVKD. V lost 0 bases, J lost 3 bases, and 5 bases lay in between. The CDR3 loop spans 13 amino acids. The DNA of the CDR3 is TGTGCCATCAGTGAGTCCCCAGACACTGAAGCTTTCTTT. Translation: CAISESPDTEAFF.

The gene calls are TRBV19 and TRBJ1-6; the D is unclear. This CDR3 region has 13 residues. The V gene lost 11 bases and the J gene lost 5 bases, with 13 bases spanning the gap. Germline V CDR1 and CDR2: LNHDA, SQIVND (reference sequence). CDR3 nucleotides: TGTGCCGCCAGCCAGGTTAATAATTCACCCCTCCACTTT. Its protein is CAASQVNNSPLHF.

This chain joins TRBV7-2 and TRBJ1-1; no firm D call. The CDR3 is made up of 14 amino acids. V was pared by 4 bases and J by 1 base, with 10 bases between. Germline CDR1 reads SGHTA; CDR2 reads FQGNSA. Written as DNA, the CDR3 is TGTGCCAGCAGCTCAACTCCAGAGAACACTGAAGCTTTCTTT. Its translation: CASSSTPENTEAFF.

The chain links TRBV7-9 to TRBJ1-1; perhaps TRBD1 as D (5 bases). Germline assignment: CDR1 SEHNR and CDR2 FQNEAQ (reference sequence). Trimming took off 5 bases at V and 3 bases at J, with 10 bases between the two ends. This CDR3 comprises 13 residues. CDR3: CASSDGTYTEAFF. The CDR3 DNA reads TGTGCCAGCAGCGACGGGACCTACACTGAAGCTTTCTTT.

The CDR3 DNA follows: TGTGCCAGCAGCTTAGGTTTCGCCGGGGCCAACGTCCTGACTTTC. It yields the protein CASSLGFAGANVLTF. The chain recombines TRBV7-9 with TRBJ2-6; D is undetermined. Trimming removed 1 base at V and 4 bases at J, with 8 bases between. CDR3 length equals 15 residues. The germline V gene encodes CDR1 SEHNR and CDR2 FQNEAQ (reference sequence).

CDR3 in amino acids: CASSLRDLFNYGYTF. CDR3 DNA sequence: TGTGCCAGCAGCCTGCGGGACCTTTTTAACTATGGCTACACCTTC. This chain connects TRBV7-2 to TRBJ1-2; TRBD1 might be the D (5 bases). Deletions cut 5 bases from V and 1 base from J, with 14 bases between. This CDR3 is built from 15 residues. The germline V gene encodes CDR1 SGHTA and CDR2 FQGNSA.

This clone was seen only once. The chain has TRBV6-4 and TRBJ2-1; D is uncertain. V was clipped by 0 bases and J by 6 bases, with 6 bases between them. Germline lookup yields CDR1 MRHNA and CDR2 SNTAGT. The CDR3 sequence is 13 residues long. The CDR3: CASSDSVTNEQFF. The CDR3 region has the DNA TGTGCCAGCAGTGACTCTGTAACCAATGAGCAGTTCTTC.

The CDR3 nucleotides are TGTGCCACCGGACAGGGGAGAGGGGGCACAGATACGCAGTATTTT. Translated, it gives CATGQGRGGTDTQYF. The V call is TRBV6-5, the J call TRBJ2-3, with TRBD1 matching 9 bases. This CDR3 has 15 residues. After removal of 10 bases from V and 1 base from J, the junction contained 9 bases not matched to a gene. Germline loops: CDR1 MNHEY, CDR2 SVGAGI.

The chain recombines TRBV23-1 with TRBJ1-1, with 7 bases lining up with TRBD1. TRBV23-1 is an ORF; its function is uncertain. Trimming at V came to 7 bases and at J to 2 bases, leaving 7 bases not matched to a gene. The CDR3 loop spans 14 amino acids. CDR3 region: CASNLNRGNTEAFF. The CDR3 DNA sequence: TGCGCCAGCAACCTCAACAGGGGCAACACTGAAGCTTTCTTT.

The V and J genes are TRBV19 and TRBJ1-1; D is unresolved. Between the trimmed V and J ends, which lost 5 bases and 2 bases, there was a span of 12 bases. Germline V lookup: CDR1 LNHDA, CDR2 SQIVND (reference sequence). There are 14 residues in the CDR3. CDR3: CASSPRHVNTEAFF. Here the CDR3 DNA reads TGTGCCAGTAGTCCCCGACACGTTAACACTGAAGCTTTCTTT.

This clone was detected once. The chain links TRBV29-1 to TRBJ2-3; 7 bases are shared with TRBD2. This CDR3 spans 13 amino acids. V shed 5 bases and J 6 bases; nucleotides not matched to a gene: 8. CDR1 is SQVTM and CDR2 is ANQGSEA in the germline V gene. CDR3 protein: CSVLSLGGDTQYF. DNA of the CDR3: TGCAGCGTTCTCTCCTTGGGGGGGGATACGCAGTATTTT.

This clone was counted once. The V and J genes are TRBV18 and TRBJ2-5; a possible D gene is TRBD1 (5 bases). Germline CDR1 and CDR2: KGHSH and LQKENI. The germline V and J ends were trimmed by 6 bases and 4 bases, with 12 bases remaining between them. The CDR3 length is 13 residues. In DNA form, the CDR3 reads TGTGCCAGCTCCCGAACCACAGGAGAGACCCAGTACTTC. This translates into CASSRTTGETQYF.

The CDR3 protein is CASSRGDRLNTEAFF. The DNA for the CDR3 is TGTGCCAGCAGCCGCGGGGACAGACTGAACACTGAAGCTTTCTTT. V gene TRBV6-5 combines with J gene TRBJ1-1, with 7 nucleotides matching TRBD1. V shed 6 bases and J 0 bases; nucleotides not matched to a gene: 7. Germline V gene sequence: CDR1 MNHEY, CDR2 SVGAGI. The CDR3 is 15 amino acids.

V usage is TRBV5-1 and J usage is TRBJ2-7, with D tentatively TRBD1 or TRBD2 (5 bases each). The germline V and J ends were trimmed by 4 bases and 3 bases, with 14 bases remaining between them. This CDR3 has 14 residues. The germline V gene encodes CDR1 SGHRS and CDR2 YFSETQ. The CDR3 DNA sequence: TGCGCCAGCAGCGCCGGGACGGCTTTCTACGAGCAGTACTTC. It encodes CASSAGTAFYEQYF.

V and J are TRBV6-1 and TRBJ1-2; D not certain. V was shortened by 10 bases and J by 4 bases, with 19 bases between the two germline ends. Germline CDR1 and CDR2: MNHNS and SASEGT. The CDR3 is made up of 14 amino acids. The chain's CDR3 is CATRARALGYGYTF. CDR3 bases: TGTGCCACTCGGGCGCGGGCATTAGGCTATGGCTACACCTTC.

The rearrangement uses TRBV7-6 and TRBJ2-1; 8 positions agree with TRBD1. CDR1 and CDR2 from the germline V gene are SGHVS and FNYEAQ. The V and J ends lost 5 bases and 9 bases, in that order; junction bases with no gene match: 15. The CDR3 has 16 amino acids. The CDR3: CASSPSTGAPGSEQFF. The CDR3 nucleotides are TGTGCCAGCAGCCCATCGACAGGGGCGCCAGGAAGTGAGCAGTTCTTC.

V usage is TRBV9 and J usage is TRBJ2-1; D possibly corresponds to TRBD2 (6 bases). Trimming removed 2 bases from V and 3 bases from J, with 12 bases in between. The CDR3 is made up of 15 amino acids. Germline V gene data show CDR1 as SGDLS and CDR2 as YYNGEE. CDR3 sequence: CASSVGGESYNEQFF. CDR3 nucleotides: TGTGCCAGCAGCGTTGGCGGGGAGAGCTACAATGAGCAGTTCTTC.

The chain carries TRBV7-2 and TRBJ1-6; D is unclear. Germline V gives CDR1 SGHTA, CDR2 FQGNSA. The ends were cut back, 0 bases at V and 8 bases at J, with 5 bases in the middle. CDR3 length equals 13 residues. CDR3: CASSLAPDSPLHF. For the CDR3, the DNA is TGTGCCAGCAGCTTAGCCCCGGATTCACCCCTCCACTTT.